This T cell receptor beta chain was identified in a study of human versus mouse CDR3 diversity and MHC coevolution (dated by TCRdb to about 2017). Regarding the study in general: The immunoSEQ assay was reported to detect one in 200,000 T cells and to minimize amplification bias from multiplex PCR. The human cohort comprised three healthy volunteer blood donors, one aged 30 to 39, one aged 40 to 50 and one aged 60 to 69 at collection. Human naive CD4 T cell repertoires were used as a reference for TCR selection on multiple MHC II alleles and were compared with human-TCR-locus transgenic mice carrying single MHC II. Across mouse and human samples, the number of valid reads per sample ranged from about 5.5 x 10^6 to 1.8 x 10^7.

The QIAGEN blood and tissue kit was used to extract genomic DNA from sorted cells, and the DNA was quantified on a NanoDrop 1000. The immunoSEQ platform deep sequenced and quantified TCR alpha and beta chains by multiplex PCR of genomic DNA. Regarding the original processing steps: TCR sequences were annotated using IMGT gene and region definitions. Out-of-frame rearrangements were taken as a proxy for the preselection repertoire and were compared with in-frame clonotypes. Repertoire size was estimated with the iCHAO1 estimator supplied with the immunoSEQ platform. Clonal inequality was measured with a Gini index on in-frame amino acid clonotypes, based on the Lorenz curve. Shared clonotypes were counted with the intersect function of the R package tcR, and similarity was scored with the Jaccard index. The R prcomp function was used without normalization to run principal component analysis of V, J and V-J usage frequencies. The table comes from immuneACCESS by way of TCRdb, which keeps in-frame sequences with V and J called. Part of the clones is missing from these tables; in studies checked, under half for an unresolved V gene and the rest for unknown reasons. V, J and clone size derive from that table, while D and trimming were established from the DNA sequence. The sample table contains around 77,000 clones; only one count was recorded for less than 95% of them. The biggest ten clones account for approximately 0.15% of the sample.

Note on this clone: There is no known antigen for this receptor. No clone much larger than this one lies a single base away; base qualities are absent.

Trimming takes 7 bases off V and 2 bases off J; junction bases not matched to a gene: 10. Including cysteine and phenylalanine, the CDR3 has 16 amino acids. Only the CDR3 region is kept as DNA, spanning 48 bases read in frame from base 1. For CDR1 and CDR2, the germline V gene lists SGHTA and FQGNSA. Findings and caveats that apply to the study as a whole: The lowest clonal inequality scores among all compared groups were observed in most of the three human donors. Repertoire diversity was not considered directly comparable between humans and mice because human T cells were selected on six MHC II alleles. On average, humans had more CDR3 deletions and insertions than mice, indicating greater exonuclease and TdT activity. iCHAO1 estimates gave humans the largest TCR beta repertoire, some 1.5 million clonotypes, attributed likely to selection by multiple MHC II molecules.

Fluorescence-activated cell sorting was used to isolate naive CD4 T cells, defined as CD45RO-negative and CD62L-positive, from PBMCs. Approximately 50 ml of fresh peripheral blood was collected from each donor, and PBMCs were isolated by Ficoll density centrifugation. Cell sorting was carried out on a FACSAria III instrument, and a purity above 95% was achieved for all samples. The source of this sequence is a person aged 30 to 70 in good health. The chain is assembled from TRBV7-2 and TRBJ2-2; 7 central bases correspond to TRBD1. The source material was naive CD4+ T cells from blood. What this sample's cell subset or site label stands for: CD45RO-negative CD62L-positive naive CD4 T cells. The base sequence is TGTGCCAGCACCACCTACAGGGGTACAAACACCGGGGAGCTGTTTTTT. Its protein product is CASTTYRGTNTGELFF.